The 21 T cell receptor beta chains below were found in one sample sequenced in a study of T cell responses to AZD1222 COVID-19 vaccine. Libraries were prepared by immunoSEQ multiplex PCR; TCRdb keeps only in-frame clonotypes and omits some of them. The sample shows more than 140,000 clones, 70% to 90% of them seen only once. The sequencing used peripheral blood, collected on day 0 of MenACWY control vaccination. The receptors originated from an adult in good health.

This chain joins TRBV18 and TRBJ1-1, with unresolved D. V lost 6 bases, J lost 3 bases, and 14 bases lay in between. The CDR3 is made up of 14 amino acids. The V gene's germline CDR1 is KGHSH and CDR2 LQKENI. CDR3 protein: CASSLSDSDTEAFF. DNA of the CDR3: TGTGCCAGCTCCCTTTCCGACTCCGACACTGAAGCTTTCTTT.

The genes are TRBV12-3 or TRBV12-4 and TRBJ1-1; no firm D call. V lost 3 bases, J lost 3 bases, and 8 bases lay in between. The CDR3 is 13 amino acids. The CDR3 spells CASSFAQYTEAFF. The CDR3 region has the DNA TGTGCCAGCAGTTTTGCCCAGTACACTGAAGCTTTCTTT.

Here the CDR3 reads CASSSTGAVVGFGYTF. CDR3 DNA: TGTGCCAGCAGCTCGACAGGGGCCGTCGTCGGGTTTGGCTACACCTTC. V and J are TRBV5-6 and TRBJ1-2; TRBD1 aligns across 8 bases. Trimming cost V 3 bases and J 7 bases; bases outside gene matches: 14. CDR1 is SGHDT and CDR2 is YYEEEE in the germline V gene. This CDR3 contains 16 residues.

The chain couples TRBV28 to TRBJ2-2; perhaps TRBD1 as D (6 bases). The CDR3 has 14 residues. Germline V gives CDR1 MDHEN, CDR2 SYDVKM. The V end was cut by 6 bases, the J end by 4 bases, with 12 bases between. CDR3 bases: TGTGCCAGCAGCCACAGGGTAGGCACCGGGGAGCTGTTTTTT. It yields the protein CASSHRVGTGELFF.

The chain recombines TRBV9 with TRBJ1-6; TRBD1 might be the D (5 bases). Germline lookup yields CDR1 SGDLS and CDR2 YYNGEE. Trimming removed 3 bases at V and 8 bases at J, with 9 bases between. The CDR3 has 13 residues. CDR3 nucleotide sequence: TGTGCCAGCAGCGCGACGGGGGATTCACCCCTCCACTTT. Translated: CASSATGDSPLHF.

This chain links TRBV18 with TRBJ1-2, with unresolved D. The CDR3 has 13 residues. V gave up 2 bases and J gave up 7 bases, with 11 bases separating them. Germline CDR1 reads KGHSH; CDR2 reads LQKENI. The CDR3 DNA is TGTGCCAGCTCACCAGGCGGATCAGGTGGCTACACCTTC. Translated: CASSPGGSGGYTF.

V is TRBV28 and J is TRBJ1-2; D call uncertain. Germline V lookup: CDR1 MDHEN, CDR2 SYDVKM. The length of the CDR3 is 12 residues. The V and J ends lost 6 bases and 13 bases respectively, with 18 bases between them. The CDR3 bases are TGTGCCAGCAGCCAAATACCCGGAGGTGGCACCTTC. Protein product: CASSQIPGGGTF.

The CDR3 is CASSRYDSNTEAFF. In DNA form, the CDR3 reads TGTGCCAGCAGTCGCTATGACAGTAACACTGAAGCTTTCTTT. The chain employs TRBV6-6 and TRBJ1-1; tentatively, D is TRBD1 (5 bases). The V and J ends lost 5 bases and 2 bases respectively, with 12 bases between them. Germline CDR1 is MNHNY and CDR2 is SVGAGI (reference sequence). There are 14 residues in the CDR3.

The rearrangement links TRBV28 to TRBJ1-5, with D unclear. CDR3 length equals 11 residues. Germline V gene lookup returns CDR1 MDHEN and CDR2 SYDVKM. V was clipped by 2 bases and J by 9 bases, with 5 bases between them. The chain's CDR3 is CASSLRPPQHF. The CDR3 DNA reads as TGTGCCAGCAGTTTAAGGCCGCCCCAGCATTTT.

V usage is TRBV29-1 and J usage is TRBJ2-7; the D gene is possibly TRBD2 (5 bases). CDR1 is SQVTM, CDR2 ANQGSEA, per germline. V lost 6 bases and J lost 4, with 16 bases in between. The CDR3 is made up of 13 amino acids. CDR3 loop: CSVATSLGYEQYF. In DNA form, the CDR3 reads TGCAGCGTGGCCACTAGTCTGGGTTACGAGCAGTACTTC.

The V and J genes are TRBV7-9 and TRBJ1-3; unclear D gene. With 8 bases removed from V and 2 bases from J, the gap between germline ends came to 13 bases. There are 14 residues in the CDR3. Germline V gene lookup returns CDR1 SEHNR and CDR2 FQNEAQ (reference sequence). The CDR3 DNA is TGTGCCAGCGGGGTTTTTACAGCTGGAAACACCATATATTTT. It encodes CASGVFTAGNTIYF.

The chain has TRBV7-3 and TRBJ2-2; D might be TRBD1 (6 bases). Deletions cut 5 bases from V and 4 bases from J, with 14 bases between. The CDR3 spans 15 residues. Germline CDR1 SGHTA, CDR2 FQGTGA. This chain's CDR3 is CASSQGQPGTGELFF. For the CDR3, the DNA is TGTGCCAGCAGCCAGGGACAACCTGGCACCGGGGAGCTGTTTTTT.

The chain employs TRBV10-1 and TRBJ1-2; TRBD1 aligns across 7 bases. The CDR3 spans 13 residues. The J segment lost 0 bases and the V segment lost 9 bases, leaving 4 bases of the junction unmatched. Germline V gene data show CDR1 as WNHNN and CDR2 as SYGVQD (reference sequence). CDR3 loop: CARQGKSNYGYTF. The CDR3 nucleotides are TGCGCCAGACAGGGGAAGTCTAACTATGGCTACACCTTC.

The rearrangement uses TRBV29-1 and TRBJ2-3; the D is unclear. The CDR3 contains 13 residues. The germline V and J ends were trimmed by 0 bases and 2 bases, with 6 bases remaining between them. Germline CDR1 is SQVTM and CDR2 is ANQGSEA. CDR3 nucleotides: TGCAGCGTTGAAGACGGTAACACAGATACGCAGTATTTT. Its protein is CSVEDGNTDTQYF.

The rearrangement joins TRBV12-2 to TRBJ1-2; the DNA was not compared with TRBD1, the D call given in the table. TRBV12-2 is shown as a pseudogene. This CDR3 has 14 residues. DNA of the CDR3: TGTGCAAGTCGCCACTGGACAGGGGGAAATGGCTACACCTTC. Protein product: CASRHWTGGNGYTF.

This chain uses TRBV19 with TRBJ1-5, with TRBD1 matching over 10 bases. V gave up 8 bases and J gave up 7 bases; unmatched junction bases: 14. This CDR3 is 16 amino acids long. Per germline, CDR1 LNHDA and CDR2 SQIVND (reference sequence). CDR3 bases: TGTGCCAGTCTCAGCCGGGACAGGGGTAGAGTACAGCCCCAGCATTTT. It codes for CASLSRDRGRVQPQHF.

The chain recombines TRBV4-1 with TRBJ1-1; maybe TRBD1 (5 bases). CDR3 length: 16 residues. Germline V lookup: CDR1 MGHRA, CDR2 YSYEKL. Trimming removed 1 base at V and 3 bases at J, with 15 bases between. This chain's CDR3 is CASSQGWWSGHTEAFF. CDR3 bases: TGCGCCAGCAGCCAAGGATGGTGGTCAGGGCACACTGAAGCTTTCTTT.

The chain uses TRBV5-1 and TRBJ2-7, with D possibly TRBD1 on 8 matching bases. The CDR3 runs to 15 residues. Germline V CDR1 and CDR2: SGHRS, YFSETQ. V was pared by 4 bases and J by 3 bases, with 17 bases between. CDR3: CASSREAGGFYEQYF. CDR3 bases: TGCGCCAGCAGCCGGGAGGCAGGGGGCTTCTACGAGCAGTACTTC.

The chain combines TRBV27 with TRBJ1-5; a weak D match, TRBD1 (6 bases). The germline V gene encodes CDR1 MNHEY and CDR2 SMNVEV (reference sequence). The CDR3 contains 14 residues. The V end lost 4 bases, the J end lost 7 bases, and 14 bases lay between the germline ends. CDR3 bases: TGTGCCAGCAGTTCGCCAGGGGCGGGACAGCCCCAGCATTTT. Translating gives CASSSPGAGQPQHF.

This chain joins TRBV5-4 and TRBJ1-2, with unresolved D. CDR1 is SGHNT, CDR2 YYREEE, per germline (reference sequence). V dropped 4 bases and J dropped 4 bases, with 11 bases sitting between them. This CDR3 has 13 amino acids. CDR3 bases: TGTGCCAGCAGCCCCGAGCGGCGCTATGGCTACACCTTC. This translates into CASSPERRYGYTF.

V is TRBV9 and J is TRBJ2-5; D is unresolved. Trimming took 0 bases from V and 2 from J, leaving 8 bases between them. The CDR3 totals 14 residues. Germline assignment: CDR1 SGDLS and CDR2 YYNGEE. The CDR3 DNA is TGTGCCAGCAGCGTAGCCCAGGTACAAGAGACCCAGTACTTC. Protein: CASSVAQVQETQYF.